This T cell receptor (beta chain) derives from a study of blood T cell repertoires in COVID-19 (dated by TCRdb to between 2020 and 2021). Turning to the overall study: The collaborator samples originated in the United States, Italy and Spain and spanned the acute and convalescent phases of COVID-19. The prospective study material was composed of cDNA or gDNA derived from T cells, B-cell-depleted T cells, or PBMCs. Deeply sampled blood TCRbeta repertoires from subjects exposed to, actively infected with, or recovered from COVID-19 were included in the dataset. A freely available public database, intended as a resource for researchers studying the immune response to SARS-CoV-2, is where the repertoires were released. Samples came from the ongoing ImmuneRACE study (first 160 participants) plus 1,254 subjects from 6 global collaborators. Nearly every sample came with metadata listing a de-identified subject ID, COVID-19 status, age in years and sex. Where HLA class I and class II types were available, the types were taken from metadata supplied by the sample provider, not from assay-based typing.

Results and caveats for the whole study, not just this receptor: Clinical and demographic metadata were provided uncurated, with the amount varying by source and participant.

Only a few counts were recorded for this clone. Its binding antigen is unknown. It has no much larger one-base neighbor in the sample; base qualities were not kept. The immunoSEQ Assay, a bias-controlled multiplex PCR, was used to amplify TCRbeta CDR3 regions from genomic DNA. Concerning the study's data processing: The number of nucleated cells in each sample was estimated from the amplification of reference gene primers within the assay. To quantify the absolute abundance of each unique TCRbeta CDR3 rearrangement, sequence reads were collapsed and filtered. For each sample, productive Simpson clonality was calculated by taking the square root of Simpson's diversity index across productive rearrangements. Imported from immuneACCESS, the table was reduced by TCRdb to in-frame sequences with V and J called. These copies leave out some clones; in studies compared against another copy, an unresolved V gene accounts for under half, and the cause of the remainder is not known. The DNA gave D and trimming, while V, J and clone size come from that table. The sample table lists about 26,000 clones, approximately 92% of them with a count of one. Under 3.5% of the sample belongs to the ten largest clones.

The collaborating institutions used their own protocols to collect whole blood in K2EDTA tubes. For TCRbeta analysis, collaborators shipped samples as frozen whole blood, isolated PBMCs, or DNA extracted from either of those sample types. V was cut back by 0 bases and J by 5 bases, leaving a gap of 7 bases between them. CDR1 and CDR2 are drawn from the germline V gene (reference sequence): SEHNR, FQNEAQ. Inclusive of the bounding cysteine and phenylalanine, the CDR3 is 13 residues long. Just the 39-base CDR3 DNA is kept, in frame starting at base 1. The chain is encoded by TRBV7-9 joined to TRBJ2-5, with the D segment identity uncertain. This TCR came from a human donor in a cohort sampled during active COVID-19. The sequencing input was peripheral blood. The nucleotide sequence is TGTGCCAGCAGCTTAGCTTATTTGGAGACCCAGTACTTC. Its protein product is CASSLAYLETQYF. The CDR3, completed at both ends by the reference TRBV7-9 and TRBJ2-5 genes, gives the full variable domain DTGVSQNPRHKITKRGQNVTFRCDPISEHNRLYWYRQTLGQGPEFLTYFQNEAQLEKSRLLSDRFSAERPKGSFSTLEIQRTEQGDSAMYLCASSLAYLETQYFGPGTRLLVL.